This TCR beta chain was retrieved from a study of T-cell memory formation after mild COVID-19. Looking at the study overall: TCR clusters mostly belonged to single donors. General study points: Clones that got smaller from day 15 to 85 had even CD4/CD8, while clones growing later tipped toward CD4+. Mainly CM and EM harbored the contracting CD4+ clones; mainly EMRA harbored the CD8+ ones.

Each CDR3 protein gets one entry after TCRdb re-called the 5' RACE reads with MiXCR. The sample holds more than 300,000 distinct CDR3 sequences; approximately 14% are singletons and the top ten take around 20%. There are a few counts of this clonotype. Its matching antigen is unknown. Trimming removed 4 bases from V and 3 bases from J, with 10 bases in between. This CDR3 region has 13 residues. Germline V gene sequence: CDR1 SGHRS, CDR2 YFSETQ. The TCR was taken from a man younger than 35 who had mild COVID-19 (a few samples of this study predate the infection). Cell type and time point are not known. Sequenced sample: PBMCs or a T cell subset sorted from them (not recorded which). This rearrangement joins TRBV5-1 to TRBJ1-1; no clear D. CDR3 coding DNA: TGCGCCAGCAGCGCCGGGTCCTACACTGAAGCTTTCTTT. It translates to CASSAGSYTEAFF.